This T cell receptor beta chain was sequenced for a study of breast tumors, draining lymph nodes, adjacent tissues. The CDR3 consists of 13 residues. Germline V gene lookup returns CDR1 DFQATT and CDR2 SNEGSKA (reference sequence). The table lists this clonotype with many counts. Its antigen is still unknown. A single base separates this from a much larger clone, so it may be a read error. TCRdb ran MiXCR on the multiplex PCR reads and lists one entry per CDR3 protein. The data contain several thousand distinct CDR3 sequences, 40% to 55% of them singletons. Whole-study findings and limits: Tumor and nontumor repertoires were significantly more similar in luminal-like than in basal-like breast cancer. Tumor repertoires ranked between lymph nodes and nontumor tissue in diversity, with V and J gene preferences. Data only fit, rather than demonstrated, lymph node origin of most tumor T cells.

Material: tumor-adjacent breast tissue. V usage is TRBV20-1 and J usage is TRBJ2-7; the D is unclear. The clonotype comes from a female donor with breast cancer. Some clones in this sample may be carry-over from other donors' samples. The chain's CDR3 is CSARVPSSCEQYF. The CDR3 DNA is TGCAGTGCTAGAGTCCCAAGCTCCTGCGAGCAGTACTTC.